Given below is one TCR beta chain in context. Its antigen remains unidentified. The source of the sample is a study of T cell responses to AZD1222 COVID-19 vaccine. Whole-study context: Second doses at about 4 or about 12 weeks were pooled. Study results and caveats: Receipt of two AZD1222 doses was followed by a rise in Spike-specific TCR breadth and depth. Close to half of all spike-specific TCRs reportedly target regions of the variants that are unmutated. The repertoires were collected only after the peak T cell response.

Looked up from germline, CDR1 is MNHEY and CDR2 is SVGAGI. The V gene end was trimmed by 6 bases and the J gene end by 1 base; junction bases not matched to a gene: 1. The CDR3 totals 13 residues. Profiled with immunoSEQ multiplex PCR; TCRdb holds only in-frame clones, not every one. Of approximately 82,000 clones in the sample, 90% are singletons; the top ten hold 5.2%. This sequence was found in an adult in good health. The material was peripheral blood, obtained on day 0 of AZD1222 vaccination. This sequence joins TRBV6-5 and TRBJ1-1; the match to TRBD1 covers 8 bases. The CDR3 DNA sequence: TGTGCCAGCAGGGGGACAGGGAACACTGAAGCTTTCTTT. As protein: CASRGTGNTEAFF.